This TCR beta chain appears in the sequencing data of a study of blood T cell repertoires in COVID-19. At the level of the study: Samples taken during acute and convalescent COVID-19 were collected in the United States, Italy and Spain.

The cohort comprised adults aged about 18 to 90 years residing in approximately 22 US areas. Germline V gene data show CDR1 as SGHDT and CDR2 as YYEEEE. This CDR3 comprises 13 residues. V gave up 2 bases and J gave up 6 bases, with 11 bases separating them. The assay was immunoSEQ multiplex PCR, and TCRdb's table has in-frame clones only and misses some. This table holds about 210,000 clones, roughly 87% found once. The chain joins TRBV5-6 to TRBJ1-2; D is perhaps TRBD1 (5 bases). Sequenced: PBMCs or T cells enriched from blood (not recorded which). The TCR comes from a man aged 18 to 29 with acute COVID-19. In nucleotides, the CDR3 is TGTGCCAGCAGCTTTCCGGGGGAGGATGGCTACACCTTC. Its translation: CASSFPGEDGYTF.